This entry lists 28 T cell receptor beta chains sequenced from one sample in a study of blood T cell repertoires in COVID-19 (TCRdb year 2020). The library was prepared using the immunoSEQ multiplex PCR assay. Here the immuneACCESS table is served through TCRdb, limited to in-frame sequences with V and J called. Missing clones are a known gap in these copies; in checked studies unresolved V genes cover under half, and the rest lacks a known reason. This sample has fewer than 250,000 clones in its table, and about nine tenths of those were observed once. The ten largest clonotypes hold about 1.6% of the sample. Sequenced sample: peripheral blood. The receptors derive from a woman aged 60 to 75 who had recovered from COVID-19.

The chain is built from TRBV19 and TRBJ1-1, with D unclear. Germline values: CDR1 LNHDA, CDR2 SQIVND (reference sequence). The V end was cut by 5 bases, the J end by 4 bases, with 11 bases between. This CDR3 contains 13 residues. The CDR3 region has the DNA TGTGCCAGTAGTCCCCCGAGAGGCACTGAAGCTTTCTTT. Translated: CASSPPRGTEAFF.

This chain uses TRBV19 with TRBJ1-5; D not resolved. The CDR3 consists of 15 residues. Trimming stripped 3 bases from V and 1 base from J, with 10 bases between. The germline gives CDR1 LNHDA, CDR2 SQIVND (reference sequence). The DNA for the CDR3 is TGTGCCAGTAGTATTTTGCCAGTAAGCAATCAGCCCCAGCATTTT. This encodes CASSILPVSNQPQHF.

The genes are TRBV3-1 (or the pseudogene TRBV3-2) and TRBJ2-7; 12 bases line up with TRBD2. The germline gives CDR1 LGHDT, CDR2 YNNKEL (reference sequence). The CDR3 extends over 14 amino acids. With 1 base clipped from V and 12 bases from J, the junction kept 7 bases outside the gene matches. The CDR3 is CASSQGLTSGGTYF. The CDR3 nucleotides read TGTGCCAGCAGCCAAGGACTAACTAGCGGGGGGACGTACTTC.

The gene calls are TRBV3-1 (or the pseudogene TRBV3-2) and TRBJ2-2; 7 positions agree with TRBD1. V was clipped by 4 bases and J by 8 bases; unmatched bases: 7. Germline V gene lookup returns CDR1 LGHDT and CDR2 YNNKEL (reference sequence). The CDR3 extends over 14 amino acids. The CDR3 reads CASSLRDREGELFF. The CDR3 DNA sequence: TGTGCCAGCAGCCTGAGGGACAGAGAGGGGGAGCTGTTTTTT.

The chain employs TRBV7-2 and TRBJ1-6, with TRBD1 matching over 11 bases. From germline, CDR1 is SGHTA and CDR2 FQGNSA. The CDR3 sequence is 14 residues long. J lost 10 bases, V lost 5 bases, and 4 bases had no gene match. The CDR3 region is CASSRGQGDSPLHF. As DNA, the CDR3 is TGTGCCAGCAGCCGGGGACAGGGGGACTCACCCCTCCACTTT.

CDR3 DNA: TGTGCCAGCAGTCCGGGACAGCGAGTACATGGCTACACCTTC. Translating it yields CASSPGQRVHGYTF. The V gene is TRBV28, the J gene TRBJ1-2, with TRBD1 matching over 7 bases. V trimming: 5 bases; J trimming: 6 bases; junction bases outside the gene matches: 9. CDR1 is MDHEN and CDR2 is SYDVKM in the germline V gene. The CDR3 is 14 residues long.

CDR3 nucleotides: TGCGCCAGCAGGGGACTAGCGACCGAGACCCAGTACTTC. It specifies CASRGLATETQYF. This sequence joins TRBV5-1 and TRBJ2-5, with 10 bases fitting TRBD2. The length of the CDR3 is 13 residues. The trim removed 5 bases at V and 5 bases at J, leaving 3 bases unmatched. The germline gives CDR1 SGHRS, CDR2 YFSETQ.

The chain has TRBV10-2 and TRBJ1-1, with 8 bases aligning to TRBD1. The CDR3 is made up of 14 amino acids. The V gene end was trimmed by 4 bases and the J gene end by 6 bases; junction bases not matched to a gene: 7. From germline, CDR1 is WSHSY and CDR2 SAAADI. The CDR3 DNA is TGCGCCAGCAGTGGGACGACAGGGGTCGCTGAAGCTTTCTTT. Residues: CASSGTTGVAEAFF.

The chain combines TRBV7-3 with TRBJ2-2; TRBD1 agrees at 9 bases. The CDR3 extends over 18 amino acids. V lost 4 bases to trimming and J lost 8 bases; unmatched junction nucleotides: 17. Germline CDR1 and CDR2: SGHTA and FQGTGA. The CDR3 DNA reads as TGTGCCAGCAGCTCCTTGCCGATTACAGGGGGCTCTTCAGGGGAGCTGTTTTTT. Encoded protein: CASSSLPITGGSSGELFF.

The chain joins TRBV4-3 to TRBJ2-2; 8 bases are a match to TRBD1. From germline, CDR1 is LGHNA and CDR2 YSLEER. This CDR3 is 15 amino acids long. V lost 4 bases, J lost 7 bases, and 8 bases stayed unmatched. CDR3 loop: CASSPLDRDVGELFF. CDR3 bases: TGCGCCAGCAGCCCGTTGGACAGGGACGTCGGGGAGCTGTTTTTT.

The table lists this clone with a count of one. This sequence joins TRBV10-2 and TRBJ2-7; TRBD2 aligns across 10 bases. Germline CDR1 WSHSY, CDR2 SAAADI. This CDR3 is built from 15 residues. The V segment lost 6 bases and the J segment 3 bases; nucleotides outside the gene matches: 8. The DNA for the CDR3 is TGCGCCAGCAGGGCCGGGACTAGCGCCCTCTACGAGCAGTACTTC. Translation: CASRAGTSALYEQYF.

The rearrangement uses TRBV28 and TRBJ1-1; D is possibly TRBD1 (5 bases). CDR3 size: 14 residues. CDR1 is MDHEN, CDR2 SYDVKM, per germline. Trimming took off 3 bases at V and 0 bases at J, with 8 bases between the two ends. For the CDR3, the DNA is TGTGCCAGCAGTTTCACAGGTATGAACACTGAAGCTTTCTTT. It codes for CASSFTGMNTEAFF.

V is TRBV7-3 and J is TRBJ2-1; 12 positions agree with TRBD1. Germline loops: CDR1 SGHTA, CDR2 FQGTGA. The CDR3 length is 15 residues. The trim removed 2 bases at V and 6 bases at J, leaving 2 bases unmatched. CDR3 sequence: CASSLSGQGANEQFF. Here the CDR3 DNA reads TGTGCCAGCAGCTTATCGGGACAGGGGGCCAATGAGCAGTTCTTC.

The genes are TRBV27 and TRBJ1-2; TRBD1 agrees at 7 bases. This CDR3 comprises 12 residues. After removal of 5 bases from V and 6 bases from J, the junction contained 3 bases not matched to a gene. In germline, CDR1 is MNHEY, CDR2 SMNVEV (reference sequence). CDR3 nucleotide sequence: TGTGCCAGCAGTGGGACAGTCGATGGCTACACCTTC. It is translated as CASSGTVDGYTF.

The rearrangement uses TRBV5-6 and TRBJ1-6; 9 bases align to TRBD1. This CDR3 spans 18 amino acids. Germline loops: CDR1 SGHDT, CDR2 YYEEEE. J was trimmed by 9 bases and V by 2 bases; bases with no gene match: 15. The CDR3 DNA sequence: TGTGCCAGCAGCTTTTCAGCGTCGAGGAGGACAGGGGTTTCACCCCTCCACTTT. It codes for CASSFSASRRTGVSPLHF.

This clone turned up a few times. The V call is TRBV10-3, the J call TRBJ2-7, with 8 bases fitting TRBD1. This CDR3 is built from 16 residues. Trimming cost V 4 bases and J 6 bases; bases outside gene matches: 14. Germline loops: CDR1 ENHRY, CDR2 SYGVKD. The CDR3 here is CAISGSPVTGGGEQYF. CDR3 nucleotides: TGTGCCATCAGTGGGTCTCCGGTAACAGGGGGTGGCGAGCAGTACTTC.

The CDR3 here is CASSISNRQGIWGYTF. The CDR3 nucleotides are TGTGCCAGCAGCATCTCAAATAGACAGGGGATCTGGGGCTACACCTTC. The V call is TRBV5-5, the J call TRBJ1-2; 8 nucleotides align to TRBD1. Trimming removed 4 bases from V and 8 bases from J; junction bases left unmatched: 16. CDR3 length: 16 amino acids. Looked up from germline, CDR1 is SGHKS and CDR2 is YYEKEE (reference sequence).

This clone has a single count. The chain is built from TRBV7-2 and TRBJ2-3; 9 bases map to TRBD2. The CDR3 loop spans 16 amino acids. Germline V CDR1 and CDR2: SGHTA, FQGNSA. With V trimmed by 10 bases and J by 4 bases, 15 bases remained unmatched. CDR3 sequence (DNA): TGTGCCACCACATCCCCCTGGCGGGGGGGCGCAGATACGCAGTATTTT. This sequence encodes CATTSPWRGGADTQYF.

The chain links TRBV20-1 to TRBJ2-7; D is unclear. The V end lost 3 bases, the J end lost 2 bases, and 17 bases lay between the germline ends. The CDR3 consists of 15 residues. Germline V gives CDR1 DFQATT, CDR2 SNEGSKA (reference sequence). CDR3 sequence (DNA): TGCAGTGCTAGTAAGCAGGTCTCATCCCCCTACGAGCAGTACTTC. Protein: CSASKQVSSPYEQYF.

The chain recombines TRBV28 with TRBJ1-5, with D unresolved. CDR1 is MDHEN, CDR2 SYDVKM, per germline. The ends were cut back, 10 bases at V and 4 bases at J, with 11 bases in the middle. The length of the CDR3 is 12 residues. The CDR3 region is CATGGANQPQHF. In DNA, the CDR3 is TGTGCCACCGGTGGAGCAAATCAGCCCCAGCATTTT.

A word on this clone: Other DNA sequences of this sample code for an identical CDR3. This chain uses TRBV2 with TRBJ1-6; D is perhaps TRBD1 (5 bases). Germline V lookup: CDR1 SNHLY, CDR2 FYNNEI. V gave up 7 bases and J gave up 4 bases, with 11 bases separating them. The CDR3 has 14 residues. CDR3 DNA: TGTGCCAGCATGCCACAGGATTATAATTCACCCCTCCACTTT. It encodes CASMPQDYNSPLHF.

V is TRBV4-2 and J is TRBJ1-2; TRBD1 aligns across 9 bases. The CDR3 length is 15 residues. Germline CDR1 and CDR2: LGHNA and YNFKEQ. V lost 1 base, J lost 8 bases, and 8 bases stayed unmatched. The CDR3 is CASSQGDRDWEGYTF. The DNA for the CDR3 is TGTGCCAGCAGCCAAGGGGACAGGGATTGGGAAGGCTACACCTTC.

This chain uses TRBV27 with TRBJ2-7; no definite D call. The germline V and J ends were trimmed by 1 base and 4 bases, with 14 bases remaining between them. Per germline, CDR1 MNHEY and CDR2 SMNVEV (reference sequence). The CDR3 extends over 15 amino acids. The CDR3 is CASSLYRVLAYEQYF. CDR3 in DNA: TGTGCCAGCAGTTTATACCGGGTCCTGGCTTACGAGCAGTACTTC.

The chain combines TRBV9 with TRBJ2-2, with TRBD1 identical over 8 bases. Trimming at V came to 3 bases and at J to 6 bases, leaving 4 bases not matched to a gene. Germline CDR1 is SGDLS and CDR2 is YYNGEE. The CDR3 covers 14 residues. CDR3 sequence (DNA): TGTGCCAGCAGCGACGACAGGGGATCCGGGGAGCTGTTTTTT. The encoded protein is CASSDDRGSGELFF.

The chain combines TRBV24-1 with TRBJ2-3, with TRBD1 as a possible D gene (5 bases). The CDR3 covers 14 residues. Trimming removed 5 bases from V and 4 bases from J, with 12 bases in between. In germline, CDR1 is KGHDR, CDR2 SFDVKD. The CDR3 loop reads CATSGTTAPDTQYF. CDR3 nucleotide sequence: TGTGCCACCAGTGGAACGACAGCCCCAGATACGCAGTATTTT.

This clone was counted a single time. The V call is TRBV5-4, the J call TRBJ2-7; 9 bases line up with TRBD1. Germline V gene data show CDR1 as SGHNT and CDR2 as YYREEE (reference sequence). Unmatched junction bases numbered 8, after V lost 4 bases and J lost 3 bases. The CDR3 runs to 15 residues. This CDR3 reads CASSPNRGPNYEQYF. The CDR3 DNA reads TGTGCCAGCAGCCCAAACAGGGGGCCTAACTACGAGCAGTACTTC.

The chain is built from TRBV7-3 and TRBJ1-1, with D maybe TRBD1 (6 bases). V lost 5 bases to trimming and J lost 0 bases, with 16 bases between them. The CDR3 totals 16 residues. Germline V lookup: CDR1 SGHTA, CDR2 FQGTGA. This chain's CDR3 is CASSPRGGEVNTEAFF. The CDR3 region has the DNA TGTGCCAGCAGCCCAAGGGGGGGCGAGGTGAACACTGAAGCTTTCTTT.

This clone appeared a few times. The rearrangement links TRBV7-9 to TRBJ2-7; the match to TRBD1 covers 7 bases. Germline-derived CDR1 and CDR2 are SEHNR and FQNEAQ (reference sequence). J was trimmed by 4 bases and V by 0 bases; bases with no gene match: 3. CDR3 length: 14 amino acids. In nucleotides, the CDR3 is TGTGCCAGCAGCTTAGCGGGCAGGGGGTACGAGCAGTACTTC. The encoded protein is CASSLAGRGYEQYF. Supplemented by reference TRBV7-9 and TRBJ2-7, the full variable domain reads DTGVSQNPRHKITKRGQNVTFRCDPISEHNRLYWYRQTLGQGPEFLTYFQNEAQLEKSRLLSDRFSAERPKGSFSTLEIQRTEQGDSAMYLCASSLAGRGYEQYFGPGTRLTVT.